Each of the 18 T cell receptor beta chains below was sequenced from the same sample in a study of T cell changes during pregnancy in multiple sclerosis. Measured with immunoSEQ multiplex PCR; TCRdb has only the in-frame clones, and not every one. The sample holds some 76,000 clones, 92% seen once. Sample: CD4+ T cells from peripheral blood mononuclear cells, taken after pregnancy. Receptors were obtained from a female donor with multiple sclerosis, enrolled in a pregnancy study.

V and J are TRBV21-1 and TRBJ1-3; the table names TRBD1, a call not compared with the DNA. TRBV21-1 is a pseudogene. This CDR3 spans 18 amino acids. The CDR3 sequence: CASSKVTAGGRGGNTIYF. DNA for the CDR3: TGTGCCAGCAGCAAAGTGACAGCAGGGGGCCGAGGTGGAAACACCATATATTTT.

The CDR3 region is CASSLEGRDQETQYF. CDR3 DNA sequence: TGTGCCAGCAGCTTGGAAGGCAGGGACCAAGAGACCCAGTACTTC. This sequence joins TRBV5-4 and TRBJ2-5; TRBD1 might be the D (5 bases). Germline CDR1 and CDR2: SGHNT and YYREEE (reference sequence). CDR3 length: 15 residues. V was pared by 0 bases and J by 0 bases, with 9 bases between.

The DNA of the CDR3 is TGTGCCAGCATGGGGACAGGGAGGGCAAATGAGCAGTTCTTC. This sequence encodes CASMGTGRANEQFF. The genes are TRBV2 and TRBJ2-1; TRBD1 matches at 9 bases. The CDR3 runs to 14 residues. With 7 bases clipped from V and 7 bases from J, the junction kept 8 bases outside the gene matches. Germline loops: CDR1 SNHLY, CDR2 FYNNEI.

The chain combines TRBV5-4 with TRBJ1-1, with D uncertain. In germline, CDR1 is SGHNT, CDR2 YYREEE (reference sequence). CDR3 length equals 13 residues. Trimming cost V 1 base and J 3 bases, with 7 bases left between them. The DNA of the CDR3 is TGTGCCAGCAGCTTGACGAGGGACACTGAAGCTTTCTTT. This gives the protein CASSLTRDTEAFF.

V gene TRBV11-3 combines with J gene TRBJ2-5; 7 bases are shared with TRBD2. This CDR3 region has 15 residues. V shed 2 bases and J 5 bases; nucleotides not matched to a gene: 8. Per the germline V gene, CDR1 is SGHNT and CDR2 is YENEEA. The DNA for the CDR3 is TGTGCCAGCAGCTTATCTCATTCCGGGGGGGAGACCCAGTACTTC. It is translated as CASSLSHSGGETQYF.

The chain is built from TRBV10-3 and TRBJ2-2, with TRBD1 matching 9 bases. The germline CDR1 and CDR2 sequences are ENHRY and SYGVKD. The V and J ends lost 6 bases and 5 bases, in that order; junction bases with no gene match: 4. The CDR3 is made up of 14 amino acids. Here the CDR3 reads CAIRLGQGTGELFF. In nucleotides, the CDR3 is TGTGCCATCAGATTAGGACAGGGGACCGGGGAGCTGTTTTTT.

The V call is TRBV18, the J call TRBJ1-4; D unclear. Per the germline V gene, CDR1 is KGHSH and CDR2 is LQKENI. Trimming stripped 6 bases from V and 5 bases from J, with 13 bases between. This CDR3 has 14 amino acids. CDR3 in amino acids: CASSPTHSNEKLFF. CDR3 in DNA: TGTGCCAGCTCCCCAACCCACAGCAATGAAAAACTGTTTTTT.

The CDR3 region is CASSGVRGNTIYF. In DNA, the CDR3 is TGTGCCAGCAGTGGGGTCAGGGGAAACACCATATATTTT. The gene calls are TRBV6-1 and TRBJ1-3; D unresolved. V was pared by 4 bases and J by 4 bases, with 8 bases between. CDR3 length equals 13 residues. CDR1 and CDR2 (germline): MNHNS, SASEGT.

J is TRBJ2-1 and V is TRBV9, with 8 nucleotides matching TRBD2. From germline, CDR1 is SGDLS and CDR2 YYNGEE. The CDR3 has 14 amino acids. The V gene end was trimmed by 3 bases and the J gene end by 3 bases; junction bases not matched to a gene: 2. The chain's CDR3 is CASSAGTSYNEQFF. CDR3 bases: TGTGCCAGCAGCGCCGGGACTAGCTACAATGAGCAGTTCTTC.

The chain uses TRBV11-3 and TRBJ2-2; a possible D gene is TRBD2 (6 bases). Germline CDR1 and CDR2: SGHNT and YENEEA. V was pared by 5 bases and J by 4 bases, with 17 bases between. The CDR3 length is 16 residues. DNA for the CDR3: TGTGCCAGCAGCCCCGCCGGGACTTTCCTCACCGGGGAGCTGTTTTTT. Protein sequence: CASSPAGTFLTGELFF.

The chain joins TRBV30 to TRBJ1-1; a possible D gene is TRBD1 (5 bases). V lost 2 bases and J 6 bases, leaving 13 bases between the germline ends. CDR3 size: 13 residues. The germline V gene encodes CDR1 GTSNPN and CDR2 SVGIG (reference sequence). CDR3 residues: CAWSPGGIPEAFF. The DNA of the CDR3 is TGTGCCTGGAGTCCCGGGGGGATCCCTGAAGCTTTCTTT.

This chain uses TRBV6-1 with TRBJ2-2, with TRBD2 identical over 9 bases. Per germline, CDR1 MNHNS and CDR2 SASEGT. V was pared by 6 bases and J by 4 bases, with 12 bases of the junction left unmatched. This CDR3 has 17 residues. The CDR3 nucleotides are TGTGCCAGCAGAGAACTATTAGCGGGAGTTCGCACCGGGGAGCTGTTTTTT. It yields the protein CASRELLAGVRTGELFF.

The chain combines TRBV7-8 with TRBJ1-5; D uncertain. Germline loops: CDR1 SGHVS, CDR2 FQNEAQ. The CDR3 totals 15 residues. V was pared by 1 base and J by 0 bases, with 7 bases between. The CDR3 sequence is CASSLGPFSNQPQHF. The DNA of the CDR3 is TGTGCCAGCAGCTTAGGGCCATTTAGCAATCAGCCCCAGCATTTT.

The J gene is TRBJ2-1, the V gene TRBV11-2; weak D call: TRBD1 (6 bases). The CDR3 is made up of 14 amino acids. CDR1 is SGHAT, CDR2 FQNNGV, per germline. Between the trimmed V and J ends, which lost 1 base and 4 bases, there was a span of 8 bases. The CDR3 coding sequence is TGTGCCAGCAGCTTAGGGACAGCATACAATGAGCAGTTCTTC. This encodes CASSLGTAYNEQFF.

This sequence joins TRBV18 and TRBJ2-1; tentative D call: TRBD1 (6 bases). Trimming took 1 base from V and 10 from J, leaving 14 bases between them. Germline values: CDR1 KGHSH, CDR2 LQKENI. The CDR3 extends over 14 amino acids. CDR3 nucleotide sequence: TGTGCCAGCTCACCACTGGACTCCACAGGGGAGCAGTTCTTC. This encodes CASSPLDSTGEQFF.

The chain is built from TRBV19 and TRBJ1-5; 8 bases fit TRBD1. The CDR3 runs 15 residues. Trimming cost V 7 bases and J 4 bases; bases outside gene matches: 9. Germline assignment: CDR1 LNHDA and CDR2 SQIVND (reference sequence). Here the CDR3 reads CASTSGRGRNQPQHF. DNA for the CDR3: TGTGCCAGTACCTCAGGCAGGGGGCGGAATCAGCCCCAGCATTTT.

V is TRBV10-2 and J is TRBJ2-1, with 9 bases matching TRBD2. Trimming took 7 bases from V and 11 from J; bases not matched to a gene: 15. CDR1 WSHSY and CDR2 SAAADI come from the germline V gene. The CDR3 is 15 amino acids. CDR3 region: CASNPTRGSGSQQFF. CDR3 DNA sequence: TGCGCCAGCAACCCTACCCGGGGTAGCGGGAGTCAGCAGTTCTTC.

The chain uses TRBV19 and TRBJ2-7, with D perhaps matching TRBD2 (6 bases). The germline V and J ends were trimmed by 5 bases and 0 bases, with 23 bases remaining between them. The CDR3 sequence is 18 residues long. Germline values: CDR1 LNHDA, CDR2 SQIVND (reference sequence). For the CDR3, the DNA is TGTGCCAGTAGTCCAAATCCTAGGGGACTGGCCAGCTCCTACGAGCAGTACTTC. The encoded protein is CASSPNPRGLASSYEQYF.